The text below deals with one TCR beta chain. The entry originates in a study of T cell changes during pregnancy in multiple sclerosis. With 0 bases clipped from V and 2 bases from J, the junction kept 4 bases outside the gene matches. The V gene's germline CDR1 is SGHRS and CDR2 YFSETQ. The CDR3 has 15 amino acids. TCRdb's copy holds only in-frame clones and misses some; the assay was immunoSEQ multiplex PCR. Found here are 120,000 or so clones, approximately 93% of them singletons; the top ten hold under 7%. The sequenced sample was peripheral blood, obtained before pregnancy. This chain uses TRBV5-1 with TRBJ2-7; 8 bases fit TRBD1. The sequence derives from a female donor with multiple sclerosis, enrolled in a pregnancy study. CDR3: CASSLEAGGPYEQYF. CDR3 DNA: TGCGCCAGCAGCTTGGAGGCAGGGGGCCCCTACGAGCAGTACTTC.